The sequence of this TCR beta chain was determined in a study of early T cells in non-severe SARS-CoV-2 infection. About the study: Sequencing input comprised bulk RNA from unsorted whole blood; chain pairing was not available. Whole-study results and caveats: Database matching using VDJdb favored anti-spike CD8 responses, with private and CD4 specificities left missing.

This CDR3 has 14 amino acids. The germline CDR1 and CDR2 sequences are MDHEN and SYDVKM. With 3 bases clipped from V and 3 bases from J, the junction kept 2 bases outside the gene matches. This clonotype was picked up many times. Its antigen remains unidentified. Molecules of cDNA were individually given unique molecular identifiers that were attached to them. TCRdb re-derived calls from the 5' RACE reads in MiXCR, one entry per CDR3 protein. The table lists roughly 40,000 distinct CDR3 sequences, 6% to 6.5% of them singletons, with roughly an eighth in the top ten. The rearrangement joins TRBV28 to TRBJ2-7; 10 positions match TRBD1. The sequenced material came from whole blood. The receptor was isolated from an adult who was a healthcare worker with PCR-confirmed SARS-CoV-2 infection or an uninfected control (not recorded which). The DNA of the CDR3 is TGTGCCAGCAGTTTTGGGGACAGGGGCTACGAGCAGTACTTC. It encodes CASSFGDRGYEQYF.